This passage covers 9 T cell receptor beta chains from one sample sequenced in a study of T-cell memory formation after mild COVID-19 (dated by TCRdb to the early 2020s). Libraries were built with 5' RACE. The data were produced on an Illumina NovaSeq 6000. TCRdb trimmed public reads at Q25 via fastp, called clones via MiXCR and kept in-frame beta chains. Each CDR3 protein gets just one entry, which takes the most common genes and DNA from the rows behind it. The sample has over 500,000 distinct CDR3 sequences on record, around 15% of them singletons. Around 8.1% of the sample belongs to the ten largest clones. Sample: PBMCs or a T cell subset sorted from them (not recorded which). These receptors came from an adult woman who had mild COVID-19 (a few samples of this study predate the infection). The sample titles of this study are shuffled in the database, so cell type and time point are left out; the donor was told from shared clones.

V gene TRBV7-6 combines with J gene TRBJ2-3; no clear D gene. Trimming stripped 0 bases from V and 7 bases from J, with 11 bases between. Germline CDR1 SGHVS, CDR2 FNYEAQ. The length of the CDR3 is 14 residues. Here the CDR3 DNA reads TGTGCCAGCAGCTTAGCCCAGCGAGTTCATACGCAGTATTTT. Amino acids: CASSLAQRVHTQYF.

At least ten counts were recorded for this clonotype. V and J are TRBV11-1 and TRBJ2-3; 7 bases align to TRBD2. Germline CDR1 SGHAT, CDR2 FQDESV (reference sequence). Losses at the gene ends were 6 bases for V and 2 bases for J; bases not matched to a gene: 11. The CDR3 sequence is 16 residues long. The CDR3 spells CASSSGGLGSTDTQYF. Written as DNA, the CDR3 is TGTGCCAGCAGTTCGGGAGGCCTCGGCTCCACAGATACGCAGTATTTT. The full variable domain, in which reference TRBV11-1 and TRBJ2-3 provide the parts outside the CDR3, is EAEVAQSPRYKITEKSQAVAFWCDPISGHATLYWYRQILGQGPELLVQFQDESVVDDSQLPKDRFSAERLKGVDSTLKIQPAELGDSAMYLCASSSGGLGSTDTQYFGPGTRLTVL.

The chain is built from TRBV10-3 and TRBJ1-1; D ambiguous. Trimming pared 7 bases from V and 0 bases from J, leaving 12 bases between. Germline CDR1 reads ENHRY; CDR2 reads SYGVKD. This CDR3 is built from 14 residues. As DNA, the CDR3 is TGTGCCATCACCCCCGAGGGCCTGAACACTGAAGCTTTCTTT. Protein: CAITPEGLNTEAFF.

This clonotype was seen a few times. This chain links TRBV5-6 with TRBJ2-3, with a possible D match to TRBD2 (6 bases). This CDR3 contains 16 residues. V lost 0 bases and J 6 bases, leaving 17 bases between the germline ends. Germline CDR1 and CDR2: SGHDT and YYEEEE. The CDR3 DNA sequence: TGTGCCAGCAGCTTGGGAATCTGGGGGAGGCAGGATACGCAGTATTTT. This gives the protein CASSLGIWGRQDTQYF. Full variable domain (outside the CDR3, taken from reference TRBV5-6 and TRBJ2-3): DAGVTQSPTHLIKTRGQQVTLRCSPKSGHDTVSWYQQALGQGPQFIFQYYEEEERQRGNFPDRFSGHQFPNYSSELNVNALLLGDSALYLCASSLGIWGRQDTQYFGPGTRLTVL.

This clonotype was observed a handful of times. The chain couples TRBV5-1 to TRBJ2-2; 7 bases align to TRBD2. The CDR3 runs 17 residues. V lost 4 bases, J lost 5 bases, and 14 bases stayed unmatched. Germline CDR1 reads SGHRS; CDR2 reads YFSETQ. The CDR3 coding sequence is TGCGCCAGCAGCAACCCCGGGACTACCGGTGGGACCGGGGAGCTGTTTTTT. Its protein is CASSNPGTTGGTGELFF. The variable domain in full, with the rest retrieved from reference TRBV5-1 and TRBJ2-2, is KAGVTQTPRYLIKTRGQQVTLSCSPISGHRSVSWYQQTPGQGLQFLFEYFSETQRNKGNFPGRFSGRQFSNSRSEMNVSTLELGDSALYLCASSNPGTTGGTGELFFGEGSRLTVL.

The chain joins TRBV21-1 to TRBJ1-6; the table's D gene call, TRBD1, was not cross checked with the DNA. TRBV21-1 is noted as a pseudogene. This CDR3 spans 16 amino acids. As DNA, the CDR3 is TGTGCTCCCCCATCCTTAAAGGGGGGAAATCCAGGAGGGCTCCACTTT. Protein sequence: CAPPSLKGGNPGGLHF.

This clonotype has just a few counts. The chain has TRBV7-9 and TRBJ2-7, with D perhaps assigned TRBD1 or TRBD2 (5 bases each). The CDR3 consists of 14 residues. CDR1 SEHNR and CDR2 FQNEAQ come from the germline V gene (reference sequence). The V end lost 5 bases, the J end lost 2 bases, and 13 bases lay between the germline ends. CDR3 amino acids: CASSPGPGTYEQYF. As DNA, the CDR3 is TGTGCCAGCAGCCCGGGACCGGGCACCTACGAGCAGTACTTC. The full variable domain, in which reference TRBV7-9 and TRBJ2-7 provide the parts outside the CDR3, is DTGVSQNPRHKITKRGQNVTFRCDPISEHNRLYWYRQTLGQGPEFLTYFQNEAQLEKSRLLSDRFSAERPKGSFSTLEIQRTEQGDSAMYLCASSPGPGTYEQYFGPGTRLTVT.

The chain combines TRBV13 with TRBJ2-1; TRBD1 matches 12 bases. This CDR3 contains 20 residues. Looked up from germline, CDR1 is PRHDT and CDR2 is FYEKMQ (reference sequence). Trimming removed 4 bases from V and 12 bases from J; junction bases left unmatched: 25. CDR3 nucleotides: TGTGCCAGCAGCTCTCCAGCCGGGACAGGGGGCCGCCCACCGGAGGAACGGCAGTTCTTC. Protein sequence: CASSSPAGTGGRPPEERQFF.

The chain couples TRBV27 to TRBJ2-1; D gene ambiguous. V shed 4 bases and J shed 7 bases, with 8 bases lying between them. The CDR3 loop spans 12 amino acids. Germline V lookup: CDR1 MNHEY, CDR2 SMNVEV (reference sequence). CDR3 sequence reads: CASSSPGNEQFF. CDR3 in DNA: TGTGCCAGCAGTTCACCAGGTAATGAGCAGTTCTTC.